This T cell receptor beta chain was found in a study of breast tumors, draining lymph nodes, adjacent tissues. Study observations and caveats: Tumor TCR diversity was below lymph nodes but above nontumor tissue. Compared with basal-like, luminal-like tumors shared significantly more repertoire with nontumor tissue. The lymph node origin of tumor T cells was framed as consistent with a hypothesis, not demonstrated.

Axillary draining lymph nodes of breast cancer patients supplied the node samples. A single record per CDR3 protein comes from TCRdb applying MiXCR to the multiplex PCR reads. Counted here are some 200,000 distinct CDR3 sequences, roughly 31% occurring once; the ten biggest clones make up 4.3%. With respect to this clonotype: The antigen is not known.

From germline, CDR1 is MNHEY and CDR2 SVGAGI. The CDR3 totals 15 residues. Trimming removed 5 bases from V and 8 bases from J; junction bases left unmatched: 11. Sequencing was done on a sample of axillary lymph node tissue. The TCR originated in a female donor with breast cancer. Some clones in this sample may be carry-over from other donors' samples. V usage is TRBV6-5 and J usage is TRBJ1-4; 7 nucleotides line up with TRBD1. The CDR3, as DNA: TGTGCCAGCAGTCACCGGCCAGGGGGAAGCGAAAAACTGTTTTTT. Translation: CASSHRPGGSEKLFF.